This paragraph reports one TCR beta chain. Its antigen remains undetermined. It has no much larger one-base neighbor in the sample; base qualities were not kept. During the collection period, no immune events, such as infections, were documented for the healthy donors. Blood repertoires from healthy donors were used as a training cohort for calibrating time-dependent variance in a beta-binomial model of differential abundance of T-cell clones. The training cohort was composed of some ten healthy donors, 3 female and 7 male. Donor ages ranged from 29 to 64 years, with an average of around 45 years. Obtained from a commercial supplier, whole blood was collected from each healthy donor at three time points set around two weeks apart. For immunosequencing, genomic DNA was extracted from whole blood that had not been sorted. This specimen belongs to a study of identifying expanded T cells in peripheral blood (dated by TCRdb to the late 2010s). Regarding the research as a whole: Technical replicates were generated by sequencing separate aliquots of the same genomic DNA pool, with four replicates compared pairwise. Broader findings and caveats from the paper: The binomial model flagged 0.9 to 1.5 differentially abundant clones between technical replicates but around 15 over around two weeks and under 25 over around four weeks. The beta-binomial model significantly reduced the number of clones called differentially abundant and the false-positive rate across all healthy-donor time intervals. Variance in clone template counts between approximately 2-week samples significantly increased with total template count across all healthy donors. The authors expected that over much longer intervals, such as months to years, biological variance in healthy repertoires might increase even further.

The immunoSEQ Assay, which relies on bias-controlled multiplex PCR amplification of genomic DNA, was used to profile TCRbeta CDR3 regions. On the authors' methods: To quantify the absolute abundance of each unique TCRbeta CDR3 region, the sequences were collapsed and filtered. Differential abundance was assessed using a binomial (Fisher-equivalent) model and a beta-binomial model in which time-dependent variance fitted from healthy donors was added. Clones with fewer than 5 combined templates were removed, and a clone was called differentially abundant if the clone's Benjamini-Hochberg FDR was below 0.01. In the beta-binomial model, variance was expressed as a function of the total template count across the two samples, in the form v = (b*log(k)+a)^2. This immuneACCESS table, as held by TCRdb, lists in-frame sequences with V and J called but not all clones. Of the missing ones, under half trace to an unresolved V gene in checked studies; the others have no known cause. The DNA was the basis for D and trimming; V, J and clone size are from that table. The sample contains about 94,000 clones, 88% of them found a single time. The biggest ten clones account for about 6% of the sample.

From the cysteine up to the phenylalanine, the CDR3 has a length of 16 residues. Only the CDR3 DNA stays, 48 bases, in frame from base 1. Trimming leaves V shorter by 4 bases and J shorter by 5 bases, with the junction holding 11 bases beyond the gene matches. As encoded in the germline V gene, CDR1 is KGHSY while CDR2 is FQNENV. This TCR derives from a person aged 18 to 75 in good health. Sequencing was performed on blood. In this chain, TRBV16 is recombined with TRBJ2-5; 9 middle bases align to TRBD1. The nucleotide sequence is given as TGTGCCAGCAGCCGCAACAGGGGGCACCTTCGGGAGACCCAGTACTTC. This translates into CASSRNRGHLRETQYF.